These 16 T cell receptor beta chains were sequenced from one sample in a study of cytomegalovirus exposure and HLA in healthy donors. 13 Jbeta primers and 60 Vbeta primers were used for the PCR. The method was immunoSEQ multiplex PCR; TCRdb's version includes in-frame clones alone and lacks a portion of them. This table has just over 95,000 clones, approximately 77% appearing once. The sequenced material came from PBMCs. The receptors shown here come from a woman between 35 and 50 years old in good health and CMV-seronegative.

The CDR3 coding sequence is TGTGCCACGACTAGCGGGGGCCGACAAGAGACCCAGTACTTC. Its translation is CATTSGGRQETQYF. The V gene is TRBV15, the J gene TRBJ2-5, with 12 bases aligning to TRBD2. V gave up 9 bases and J gave up 2 bases; unmatched junction bases: 4. The V gene's germline CDR1 is LNHNV and CDR2 YYDKDF (reference sequence). CDR3 length equals 14 residues.

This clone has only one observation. CDR3 amino acids: CASSPASDSSNQPQHF. As DNA, the CDR3 is TGTGCCAGCAGTCCAGCGTCGGACAGTAGCAATCAGCCCCAGCATTTT. The chain recombines TRBV27 with TRBJ1-5; possibly TRBD1 for D (6 bases). The V gene lost 5 bases and the J gene lost 0 bases, with 14 bases spanning the gap. CDR1 is MNHEY, CDR2 SMNVEV, per germline (reference sequence). The CDR3 loop spans 16 amino acids.

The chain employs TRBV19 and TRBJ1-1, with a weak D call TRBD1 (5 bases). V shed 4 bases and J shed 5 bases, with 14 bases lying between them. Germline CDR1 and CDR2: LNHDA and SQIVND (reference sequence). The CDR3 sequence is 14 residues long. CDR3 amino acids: CASSTRARSTEAFF. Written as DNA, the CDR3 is TGTGCCAGTAGTACCAGGGCGCGCTCTACTGAAGCTTTCTTT. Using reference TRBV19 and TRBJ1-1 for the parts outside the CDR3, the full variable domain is DGGITQSPKYLFRKEGQNVTLSCEQNLNHDAMYWYRQDPGQGLRLIYYSQIVNDFQKGDIAEGYSVSREKKESFPLTVTSAQKNPTAFYLCASSTRARSTEAFFGQGTRLTVV.

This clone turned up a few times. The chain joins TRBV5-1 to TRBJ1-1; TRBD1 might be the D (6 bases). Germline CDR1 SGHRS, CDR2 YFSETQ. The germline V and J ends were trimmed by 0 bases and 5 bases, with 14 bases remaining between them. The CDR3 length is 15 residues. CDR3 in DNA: TGCGCCAGCAGCTTGGAAGGGGGAGCTGAGACTGAAGCTTTCTTT. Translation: CASSLEGGAETEAFF.

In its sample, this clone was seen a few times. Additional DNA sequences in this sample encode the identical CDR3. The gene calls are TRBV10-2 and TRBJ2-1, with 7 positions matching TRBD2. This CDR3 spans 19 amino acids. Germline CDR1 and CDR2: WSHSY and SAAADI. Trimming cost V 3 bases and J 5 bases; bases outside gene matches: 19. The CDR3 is CASSEAGLTYPLRNNEQFF. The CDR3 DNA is TGCGCCAGCAGTGAAGCGGGACTAACTTACCCGCTTCGAAACAATGAGCAGTTCTTC.

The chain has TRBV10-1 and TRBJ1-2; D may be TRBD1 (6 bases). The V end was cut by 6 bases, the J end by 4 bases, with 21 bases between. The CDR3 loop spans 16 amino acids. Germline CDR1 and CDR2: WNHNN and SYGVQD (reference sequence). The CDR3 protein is CASSKNILVRGYGYTF. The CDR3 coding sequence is TGCGCCAGCAGCAAAAACATTCTAGTCAGGGGCTATGGCTACACCTTC.

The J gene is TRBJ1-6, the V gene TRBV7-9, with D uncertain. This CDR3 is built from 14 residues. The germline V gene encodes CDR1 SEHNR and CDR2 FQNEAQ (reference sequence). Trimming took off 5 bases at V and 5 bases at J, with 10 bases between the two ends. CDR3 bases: TGTGCCAGCAGCGAGACATTTAATAATTCACCCCTCCACTTT. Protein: CASSETFNNSPLHF.

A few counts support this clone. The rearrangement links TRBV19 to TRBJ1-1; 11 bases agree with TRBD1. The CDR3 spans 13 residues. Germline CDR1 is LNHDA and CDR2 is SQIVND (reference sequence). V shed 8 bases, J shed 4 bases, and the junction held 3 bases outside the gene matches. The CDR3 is CASSGTGGTEAFF. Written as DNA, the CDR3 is TGTGCCAGTTCCGGGACAGGGGGCACTGAAGCTTTCTTT. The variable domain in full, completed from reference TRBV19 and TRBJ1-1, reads DGGITQSPKYLFRKEGQNVTLSCEQNLNHDAMYWYRQDPGQGLRLIYYSQIVNDFQKGDIAEGYSVSREKKESFPLTVTSAQKNPTAFYLCASSGTGGTEAFFGQGTRLTVV.

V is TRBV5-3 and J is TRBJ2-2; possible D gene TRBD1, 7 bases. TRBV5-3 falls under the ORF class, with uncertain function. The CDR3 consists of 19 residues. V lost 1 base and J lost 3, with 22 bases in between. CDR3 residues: CARSLSTTGRFTHTGELFF. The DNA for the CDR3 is TGTGCCAGAAGCTTGTCAACGACAGGGAGGTTTACTCACACCGGGGAGCTGTTTTTT.

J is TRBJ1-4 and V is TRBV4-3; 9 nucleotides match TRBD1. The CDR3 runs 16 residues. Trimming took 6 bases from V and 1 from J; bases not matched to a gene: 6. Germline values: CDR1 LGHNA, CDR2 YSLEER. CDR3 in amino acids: CASSPGQGVTNEKLFF. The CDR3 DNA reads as TGCGCCAGCAGTCCGGGACAGGGAGTAACTAATGAAAAACTGTTTTTT.

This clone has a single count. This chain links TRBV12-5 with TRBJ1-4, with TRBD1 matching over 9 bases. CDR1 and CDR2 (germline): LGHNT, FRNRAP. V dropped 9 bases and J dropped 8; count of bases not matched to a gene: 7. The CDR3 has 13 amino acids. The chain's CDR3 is CASSHRGREKLFF. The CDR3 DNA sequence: TGTGCTAGCTCGCACAGGGGGCGGGAAAAACTGTTTTTT.

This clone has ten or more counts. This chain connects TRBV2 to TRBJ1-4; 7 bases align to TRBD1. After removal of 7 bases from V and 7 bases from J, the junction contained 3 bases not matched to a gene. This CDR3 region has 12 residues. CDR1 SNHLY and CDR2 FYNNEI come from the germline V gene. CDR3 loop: CASKGAGEKLFF. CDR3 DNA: TGTGCCAGCAAGGGGGCGGGTGAAAAACTGTTTTTT.

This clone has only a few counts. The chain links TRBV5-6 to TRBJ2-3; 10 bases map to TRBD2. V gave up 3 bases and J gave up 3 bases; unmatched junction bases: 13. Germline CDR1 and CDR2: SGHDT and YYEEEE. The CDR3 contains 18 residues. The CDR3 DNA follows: TGTGCCAGCAGCTGGGCCGGGACTAGCGTCGGGGGGACAGATACGCAGTATTTT. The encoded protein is CASSWAGTSVGGTDTQYF.

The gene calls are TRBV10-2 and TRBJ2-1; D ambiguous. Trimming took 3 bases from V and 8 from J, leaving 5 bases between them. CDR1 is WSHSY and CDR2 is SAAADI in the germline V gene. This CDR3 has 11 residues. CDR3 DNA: TGCGCCAGCAGTGAACGGGATGAGCAGTTCTTC. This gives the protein CASSERDEQFF.

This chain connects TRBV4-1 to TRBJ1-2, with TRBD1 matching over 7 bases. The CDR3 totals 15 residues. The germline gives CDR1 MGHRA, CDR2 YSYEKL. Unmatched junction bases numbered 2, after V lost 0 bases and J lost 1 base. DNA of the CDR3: TGCGCCAGCAGCCAAGAGGGGGACAGTAACTATGGCTACACCTTC. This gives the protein CASSQEGDSNYGYTF.

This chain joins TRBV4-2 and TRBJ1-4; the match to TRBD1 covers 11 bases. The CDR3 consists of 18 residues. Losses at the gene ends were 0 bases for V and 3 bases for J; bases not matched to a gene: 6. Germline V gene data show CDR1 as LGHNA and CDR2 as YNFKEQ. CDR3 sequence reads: CASSQDPGQGAANEKLFF. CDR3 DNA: TGTGCCAGCAGCCAAGACCCCGGACAGGGGGCCGCTAATGAAAAACTGTTTTTT.